The 11 T cell receptor beta chains below all came from one sample that was sequenced in a study of breast tumors, draining lymph nodes, adjacent tissues. TCRdb fed the multiplex PCR reads into MiXCR, producing one record per CDR3 protein. The sample consists of around 230,000 distinct CDR3 sequences, approximately 29% of them appearing once. Axillary draining lymph nodes of breast cancer patients supplied the node samples. Material: axillary lymph node tissue. These receptors were collected from a female donor with breast cancer. Some clones in this sample may be carry-over from other donors' samples.

This clonotype came up many times. V is TRBV4-1 and J is TRBJ2-1; 7 nucleotides line up with TRBD1. Germline assignment: CDR1 MGHRA and CDR2 YSYEKL. The CDR3 covers 15 residues. The trim removed 7 bases at V and 4 bases at J, leaving 10 bases unmatched. The CDR3: CASKTGPNSYNEQFF. The CDR3 coding sequence is TGCGCCAGCAAGACAGGGCCCAACTCTTACAATGAGCAGTTCTTC.

At least ten counts were recorded for this clonotype. The chain recombines TRBV28 with TRBJ1-5, with D possibly being TRBD1 (5 bases). Germline lookup yields CDR1 MDHEN and CDR2 SYDVKM. With 4 bases removed from V and 4 bases from J, the gap between germline ends came to 8 bases. The CDR3 runs 13 residues. CDR3 coding DNA: TGTGCCAGCAGTTGGGACCGGAATCAGCCCCAGCATTTT. Its protein product is CASSWDRNQPQHF.

This clonotype was detected a few times. With a much larger clone just one base away, this may be a read error. The V gene is TRBV30, the J gene TRBJ2-5; TRBD2 matches 7 bases. The ends lost 3 bases at V and 4 bases at J; junction bases unmatched: 8. This CDR3 contains 14 residues. CDR1 is GTSNPN, CDR2 SVGIG, per germline (reference sequence). CDR3 loop: CAWSPSGGRETQYF. CDR3 coding DNA: TGTGCCTGGAGCCCCTCTGGCGGGAGAGAGACCCAGTACTTC. The full variable domain, in which reference TRBV30 and TRBJ2-5 provide the parts outside the CDR3, is SQTIHQWPATLVQPVGSPLSLECTVEGTSNPNLYWYRQAAGRGLQLLFYSVGIGQISSEVPQNLSASRPQDRQFILSSKKLLLSDSGFYLCAWSPSGGRETQYFGPGTRLLVL.

This clonotype was seen repeatedly, ten times or more. An end of the junction differs from the germline gene, which may be a read error. V usage is TRBV2 and J usage is TRBJ2-3, with 7 bases that match TRBD1. CDR1 and CDR2 from the germline V gene are SNHLY and FYNNEI. The CDR3 has 19 amino acids. The CDR3 is CASREPGYEQGRSTDTQYF. The CDR3 coding sequence is TGTGCCAGCCGTGAGCCTGGATACGAACAGGGGCGCTCAACAGATACGCAGTATTTT.

This clonotype was counted ten times or more. The V gene is TRBV29-1, the J gene TRBJ1-1, with TRBD1 as a possible D gene (6 bases). V lost 6 bases to trimming and J lost 2 bases, with 19 bases between them. The CDR3 is 15 residues long. Germline V gene lookup returns CDR1 SQVTM and CDR2 ANQGSEA. Here the CDR3 reads CSVRGGAGVNTEAFF. CDR3 nucleotide sequence: TGCAGCGTCCGGGGGGGGGCAGGGGTAAACACTGAAGCTTTCTTT.

This clonotype was detected many times. J is TRBJ2-2 and V is TRBV4-1; D is unclear. The germline V and J ends were trimmed by 3 bases and 3 bases, with 8 bases remaining between them. The CDR3 has 14 amino acids. Germline CDR1 MGHRA, CDR2 YSYEKL. The CDR3 nucleotides read TGCGCCAGCAGCCAGGAACAGCACACCGGGGAGCTGTTTTTT. Protein sequence: CASSQEQHTGELFF.

The rearrangement uses TRBV20-1 and TRBJ2-2; 11 bases align to TRBD2. The CDR3 is made up of 19 amino acids. After removal of 0 bases from V and 8 bases from J, the junction contained 17 bases not matched to a gene. The V gene's germline CDR1 is DFQATT and CDR2 SNEGSKA (reference sequence). DNA of the CDR3: TGCAGTGCTAGAGACGAGCGGGGGACTAGCGGAGCCCATAGGGGGGAGCTGTTTTTT. Protein: CSARDERGTSGAHRGELFF.

In the case of this clonotype: A read error is possible here, since a much larger clone lies one base away. This rearrangement joins TRBV27 to TRBJ1-6; tentative D call: TRBD1 (5 bases). Germline-derived CDR1 and CDR2 are MNHEY and SMNVEV (reference sequence). This CDR3 has 16 residues. CDR3 DNA sequence: TGTGCCAGCAGATCCGGGGGGTTTGTCTATGATTCACCCCTCCACTTT. It codes for CASRSGGFVYDSPLHF.

Points on this clonotype: Being one base from a much bigger clone, this may be a read error. The rearrangement links TRBV10-1 to TRBJ2-7, with 8 bases aligning to TRBD2. J was trimmed by 7 bases and V by 6 bases; bases with no gene match: 8. This CDR3 has 13 residues. CDR1 and CDR2 from the germline V gene are WNHNN and SYGVQD (reference sequence). This CDR3 reads CASREAGVREQYF. The CDR3 DNA follows: TGCGCCAGCAGGGAAGCGGGAGTAAGAGAGCAGTACTTC.

The table lists this clonotype with many counts. J is TRBJ2-5 and V is TRBV20-1, with 15 bases fitting TRBD2. The J segment lost 5 bases and the V segment lost 1 base, leaving 8 bases of the junction unmatched. CDR1 and CDR2 (germline): DFQATT, SNEGSKA (reference sequence). This CDR3 comprises 17 residues. In DNA, the CDR3 is TGCAGTGCTAGAGTATCCGGACTAGCGGGAGGGGCGGAGACCCAGTACTTC. This translates into CSARVSGLAGGAETQYF.

This clonotype was seen a handful of times. The rearrangement uses TRBV18 and TRBJ2-1; D not resolved. The CDR3 extends over 16 amino acids. Trimming left V 2 bases short and J 6 bases short, with 17 bases between. Germline loops: CDR1 KGHSH, CDR2 LQKENI. The CDR3 protein is CASSPARASSGNEQFF. The CDR3 coding sequence is TGTGCCAGCTCACCAGCTAGGGCTAGTTCCGGCAATGAGCAGTTCTTC.